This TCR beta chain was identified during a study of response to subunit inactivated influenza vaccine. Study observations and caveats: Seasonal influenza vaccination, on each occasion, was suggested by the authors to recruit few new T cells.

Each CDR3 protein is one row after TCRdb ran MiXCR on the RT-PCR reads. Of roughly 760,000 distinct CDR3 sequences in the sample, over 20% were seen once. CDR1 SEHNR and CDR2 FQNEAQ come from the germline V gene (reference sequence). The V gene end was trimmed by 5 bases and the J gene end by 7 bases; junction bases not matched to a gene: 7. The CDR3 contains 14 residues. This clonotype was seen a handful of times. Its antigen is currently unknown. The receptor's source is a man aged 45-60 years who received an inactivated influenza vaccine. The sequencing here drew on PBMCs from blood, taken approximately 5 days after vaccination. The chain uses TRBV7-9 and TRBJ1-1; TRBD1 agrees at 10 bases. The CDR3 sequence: CASSLTGGADEAFF. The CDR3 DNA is TGTGCCAGCAGCCTGACAGGGGGCGCAGATGAAGCTTTCTTT. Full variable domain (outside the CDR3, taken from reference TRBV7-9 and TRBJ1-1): DTGVSQNPRHKITKRGQNVTFRCDPISEHNRLYWYRQTLGQGPEFLTYFQNEAQLEKSRLLSDRFSAERPKGSFSTLEIQRTEQGDSAMYLCASSLTGGADEAFFGQGTRLTVV.